The clone carrying this T cell receptor beta chain was seen at least ten times. TCRdb analysed the reads with MiXCR anew, one entry per CDR3 protein. The sample carries 150,000 to 190,000 distinct CDR3 sequences, around 22% recorded once. This record comes from a study of T cell repertoires in cytomegalovirus infection. This CDR3 contains 13 residues. Trimming left V 6 bases short and J 7 bases short, with 16 bases between. The germline V gene encodes CDR1 LNHNV and CDR2 YYDKDF (reference sequence). The source of this sequence is a human donor in good health (CMV status not recorded). Some clones in this sample may be carry-over from other donors' samples. The specimen was PBMCs. The chain combines TRBV15 with TRBJ2-7; D may correspond to TRBD1 or TRBD2 (6 bases each). The CDR3 coding sequence is TGTGCCACCAGGGAGTACGGGGGCGCAGAGCAGTACTTC. Its translation is CATREYGGAEQYF.